This T cell receptor (beta chain) is from a study of cytomegalovirus exposure and HLA in healthy donors. The overall study: Approximately 190 million T cells yielded roughly 120 million unique TCR beta sequences, as an earlier analysis found.

About this clone itself: Its antigen is not known.

The PCR had 60 Vbeta and 13 Jbeta primers. Profiling relied on immunoSEQ multiplex PCR, and the TCRdb table lists in-frame clones only, not all of them. The table has some 150,000 clones, more than 60% seen once. The V gene lost 6 bases and the J gene lost 1 base, with 14 bases spanning the gap. Looked up from germline, CDR1 is MRHNA and CDR2 is SNTAGT. The CDR3 is 15 amino acids. Study-wide points: Most observed TCR sequences were rare, whereas some public TCRs were detected in many donors. Some V segments could not be told apart, so they were left out, TRBV6-2 and TRBV6-3 among them.

The sequencing sample was made of PBMCs. This receptor was obtained from a man between 35 and 55 years old in good health and CMV-seronegative. The chain has TRBV6-4 and TRBJ2-3; a weak D match, TRBD2 (7 bases). The CDR3 region has the DNA TGTGCCAGCAGCCAGGGGCGGGGGCGCACAGATACGCAGTATTTT. Encoded protein: CASSQGRGRTDTQYF.